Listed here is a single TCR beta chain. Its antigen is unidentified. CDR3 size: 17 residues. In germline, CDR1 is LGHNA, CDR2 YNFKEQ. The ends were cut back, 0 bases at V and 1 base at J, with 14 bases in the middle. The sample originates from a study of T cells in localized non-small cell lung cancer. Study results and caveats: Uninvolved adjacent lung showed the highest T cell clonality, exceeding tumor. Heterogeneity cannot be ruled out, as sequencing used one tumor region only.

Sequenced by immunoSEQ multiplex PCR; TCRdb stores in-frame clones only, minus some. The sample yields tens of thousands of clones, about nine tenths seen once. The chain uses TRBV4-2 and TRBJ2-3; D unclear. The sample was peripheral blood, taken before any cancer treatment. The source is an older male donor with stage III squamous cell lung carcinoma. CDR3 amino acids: CASSQDERHSRTDTQYF. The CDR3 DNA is TGTGCCAGCAGCCAAGATGAGAGGCATTCCCGCACAGATACGCAGTATTTT.